The present entry profiles one T cell receptor beta chain with its context. Its antigen remains unidentified. The sample belongs to a study of cytomegalovirus exposure and HLA in healthy donors. Across the whole study: Earlier sequencing of some 190 million T cells yielded around 120 million unique TCR beta sequences. Study findings and constraints: Accurate prediction of most subjects' HLA-A and HLA-B alleles from TCR beta sequences was reported.

PCR employed 60 Vbeta and 13 Jbeta primers. Data came from immunoSEQ multiplex PCR; TCRdb stores just in-frame clones and leaves some out. The sample shows approximately 170,000 clones, 80% to 85% of them seen only once. The sample consisted of PBMCs. The clonotype originates from a boy aged 2 to 10 in good health and CMV-seronegative.

This CDR3 reads CASSDRGSRAKNIQYF. The CDR3 DNA is TGTGCCAGCAGTGATCGGGGGAGCAGGGCCAAAAACATTCAGTACTTC. The chain links TRBV6-1 to TRBJ2-4; a weak D match, TRBD2 (6 bases). This CDR3 spans 16 amino acids. Germline CDR1 and CDR2: MNHNS and SASEGT. The V gene lost 3 bases and the J gene lost 1 base, with 13 bases spanning the gap.